This TCR beta chain was retrieved from a study of cytomegalovirus exposure and HLA in healthy donors. Trimming took 3 bases from V and 4 from J, leaving 6 bases between them. The CDR3 runs to 12 residues. Per the germline V gene, CDR1 is MNHNS and CDR2 is SASEGT. Both 60 Vbeta primers and 13 Jbeta primers went into the PCR. Profiled with immunoSEQ multiplex PCR; TCRdb holds only in-frame clones, not every one. The sample consists of fewer than 200,000 clones, about 90% of them appearing once. Specimen: PBMCs. The TCR comes from a girl under three years old in good health and CMV-seronegative. V gene TRBV6-1 combines with J gene TRBJ1-2; D is ambiguous. The CDR3 loop is CASSDRPYGYTF. In DNA form, the CDR3 reads TGTGCCAGCAGTGACAGGCCCTATGGCTACACCTTC.